Here is one T cell receptor (beta chain) with its context. This sample was taken from a study of blood T cell repertoires in COVID-19. Study as a whole: The study drew acute and convalescent COVID-19 samples from the United States, Italy and Spain.

With V trimmed by 4 bases and J by 6 bases, 8 bases remained unmatched. Per germline, CDR1 MNHEY and CDR2 SVGAGI. The CDR3 is 16 residues long. In the authors' workflow: Estimated nucleated cell counts came from reference gene primer amplification. The table came from immunoSEQ multiplex PCR; TCRdb's copy has only in-frame clones and leaves some out. That table supplies the V and J calls and clone size; D and trimming were determined from the DNA. The sample lists about 200,000 clones; 70% to 90% were seen once. Sequenced material: peripheral blood. The chain combines TRBV6-5 with TRBJ1-6; 8 bases line up with TRBD1. This sequence originates from a woman in her forties or fifties with acute or convalescent COVID-19. The CDR3: CASSFHRGIPNSPLHF. The CDR3 coding sequence is TGTGCCAGCAGTTTCCACAGGGGGATCCCTAATTCACCCCTCCACTTT.